These 9 T cell receptor beta chains were all obtained from the same sample, sequenced in a study of neurological immune-mediated disorders. TCRdb itself ran the 5' RACE reads through MiXCR, one entry per CDR3 protein. This table has some 15,000 distinct CDR3 sequences, more than 6% appearing once. Sequencing was done on a sample of CD8+ T cells from blood. The receptors shown here come from a woman in her 40s in good health.

This clonotype has a count of ten or more. V is TRBV11-2 and J is TRBJ2-7; 10 nucleotides align to TRBD2. The germline V gene has CDR1 SGHAT and CDR2 FQNNGV. This CDR3 region has 15 residues. J was trimmed by 7 bases and V by 5 bases; bases with no gene match: 11. CDR3 sequence: CASSPHRLAGDEQYF. CDR3 sequence (DNA): TGTGCCAGCAGCCCCCATAGGCTAGCGGGAGATGAGCAGTACTTC.

This clonotype was counted at least ten times. The chain uses TRBV2 and TRBJ1-1, with 9 bases lining up with TRBD1. The J segment lost 8 bases and the V segment lost 6 bases, leaving 7 bases of the junction unmatched. In germline, CDR1 is SNHLY, CDR2 FYNNEI. The CDR3 has 13 residues. The CDR3 loop reads CASRRTGENEAFF. The DNA for the CDR3 is TGTGCCAGCAGGAGGACAGGGGAAAACGAAGCTTTCTTT.

This clonotype was seen repeatedly, ten times or more. The chain carries TRBV11-2 and TRBJ1-2; tentative D call: TRBD1 (6 bases). CDR3 length equals 13 residues. Trimming took 4 bases from V and 6 from J, leaving 12 bases between them. Germline-derived CDR1 and CDR2 are SGHAT and FQNNGV. CDR3 sequence: CASSSGTFHGYTF. The CDR3 DNA follows: TGTGCCAGCAGCTCCGGGACATTCCATGGCTACACCTTC. Based on the CDR3 plus reference TRBV11-2 and TRBJ1-2, the full variable domain is EAGVAQSPRYKIIEKRQSVAFWCNPISGHATLYWYQQILGQGPKLLIQFQNNGVVDDSQLPKDRFSAERLKGVDSTLKIQPAKLEDSAVYLCASSSGTFHGYTFGSGTRLTVV.

This clonotype has ten or more counts. The J gene is TRBJ2-1, the V gene TRBV6-5, with D possibly matching TRBD2 (5 bases). V was pared by 5 bases and J by 8 bases, with 19 bases between. Germline V gene data show CDR1 as MNHEY and CDR2 as SVGAGI. This CDR3 has 15 residues. DNA for the CDR3: TGTGCCAGCAGTCTTCTTTTAGGAGGCGAGGATGAGCAGTTCTTC. It translates to CASSLLLGGEDEQFF.

This clonotype was detected many times. The gene calls are TRBV9 and TRBJ1-2; D might be TRBD1 (5 bases). The V end was cut by 3 bases, the J end by 5 bases, with 8 bases between. Germline V gene sequence: CDR1 SGDLS, CDR2 YYNGEE. The CDR3 is 12 amino acids. The CDR3 is CASSAREYGYTF. DNA for the CDR3: TGTGCCAGCAGCGCCAGGGAATATGGCTACACCTTC.

For the CDR3, the DNA is TGCGCCAGCAGCTTGGGGATCCTACACGGCACTGAGCAGTTCTTC. It yields the protein CASSLGILHGTEQFF. The rearrangement joins TRBV5-1 to TRBJ2-1; D remains unclear. From germline, CDR1 is SGHRS and CDR2 YFSETQ. The length of the CDR3 is 15 residues. V gave up 0 bases and J gave up 9 bases, with 16 bases separating them.

This clonotype was recorded at least ten times. CDR3: CASSPGSAGRSNEQFF. The CDR3 DNA reads TGTGCCAGCAGCCCTGGGAGCGCAGGGAGGTCGAATGAGCAGTTCTTC. The chain links TRBV5-4 to TRBJ2-1; TRBD2 is a possible D gene (6 bases). CDR3 length: 16 amino acids. Germline CDR1 is SGHNT and CDR2 is YYREEE (reference sequence). V lost 4 bases and J lost 7, with 21 bases in between.

In this sample, this clonotype is medium-sized. The chain couples TRBV12-3 or TRBV12-4 to TRBJ2-3, with 9 bases matching TRBD2. The ends lost 5 bases at V and 4 bases at J; junction bases unmatched: 4. CDR3 length equals 14 residues. The CDR3 DNA reads as TGTGCCAGCAGTCCTAGCGGGGTCCCAGATACGCAGTATTTT. This gives the protein CASSPSGVPDTQYF.

This clonotype was seen repeatedly, ten times or more. V is TRBV5-6 and J is TRBJ1-1; D gene ambiguous. The germline gives CDR1 SGHDT, CDR2 YYEEEE. This CDR3 has 14 amino acids. V was shortened by 4 bases and J by 0 bases, with 10 bases between the two germline ends. The CDR3 region is CASSPDVLNTEAFF. CDR3 coding DNA: TGTGCCAGCAGCCCGGACGTTCTGAACACTGAAGCTTTCTTT.